The text below deals with one TCR beta chain. Its antigen remains unknown. The sample is drawn from a study of cytomegalovirus exposure and HLA in healthy donors. Overall study results and limits: Trimming of TCR beta V- and J-genes showed a link, identified in a later analysis, to a missense DCLRE1C variant.

PCR primers comprised 60 Vbeta and 13 Jbeta primers. Repertoires were generated with immunoSEQ multiplex PCR, while TCRdb's copy carries only in-frame clones and drops some. The sample includes fewer than 200,000 clones. Germline V gene sequence: CDR1 MDHEN, CDR2 SYDVKM. The germline V and J ends were trimmed by 6 bases and 8 bases, with 14 bases remaining between them. The CDR3 is 13 amino acids. This sequence joins TRBV28 and TRBJ2-1, with D possibly TRBD2 on 6 matching bases. The TCR sequence derives from a man aged 25 to 45 in good health and CMV-seronegative. Material: PBMCs. The CDR3 region is CASRGGPLDEQFF. The CDR3 nucleotides are TGTGCCAGCAGGGGGGGTCCTCTCGATGAGCAGTTCTTC. The full variable domain, in which reference TRBV28 and TRBJ2-1 provide the parts outside the CDR3, is DVKVTQSSRYLVKRTGEKVFLECVQDMDHENMFWYRQDPGLGLRLIYFSYDVKMKEKGDIPEGYSVSREKKERFSLILESASTNQTSMYLCASRGGPLDEQFFGPGTRLTVL.